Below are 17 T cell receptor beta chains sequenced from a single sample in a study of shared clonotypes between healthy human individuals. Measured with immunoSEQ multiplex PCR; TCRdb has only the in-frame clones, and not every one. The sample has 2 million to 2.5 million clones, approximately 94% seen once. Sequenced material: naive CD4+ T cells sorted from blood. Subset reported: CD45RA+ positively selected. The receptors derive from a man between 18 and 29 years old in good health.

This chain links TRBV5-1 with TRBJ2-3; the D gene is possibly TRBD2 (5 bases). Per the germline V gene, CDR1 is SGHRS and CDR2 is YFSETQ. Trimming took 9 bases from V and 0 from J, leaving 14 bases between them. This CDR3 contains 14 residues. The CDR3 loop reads CATSPGSSTDTQYF. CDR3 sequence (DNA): TGCGCCACGTCCCCGGGAAGTAGCACAGATACGCAGTATTTT.

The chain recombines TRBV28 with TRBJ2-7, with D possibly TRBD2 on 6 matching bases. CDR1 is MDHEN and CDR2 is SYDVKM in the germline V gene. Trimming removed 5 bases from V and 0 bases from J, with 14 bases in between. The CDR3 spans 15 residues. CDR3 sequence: CASSHGGLSSYEQYF. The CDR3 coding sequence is TGTGCCAGCAGTCACGGGGGACTTAGCTCCTACGAGCAGTACTTC.

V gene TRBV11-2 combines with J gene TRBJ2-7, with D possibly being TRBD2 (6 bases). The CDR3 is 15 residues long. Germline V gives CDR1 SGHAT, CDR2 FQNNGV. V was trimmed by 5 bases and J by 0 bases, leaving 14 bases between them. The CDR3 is CASSQPAGSSYEQYF. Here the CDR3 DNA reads TGTGCCAGCAGCCAACCGGCCGGGAGCTCCTACGAGCAGTACTTC.

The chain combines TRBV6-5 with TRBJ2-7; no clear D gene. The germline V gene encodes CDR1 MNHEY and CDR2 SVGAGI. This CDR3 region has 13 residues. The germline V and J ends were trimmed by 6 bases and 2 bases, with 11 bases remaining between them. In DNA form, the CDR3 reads TGTGCCAGCAGATACGGACGGACCTACGAGCAGTACTTC. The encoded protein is CASRYGRTYEQYF.

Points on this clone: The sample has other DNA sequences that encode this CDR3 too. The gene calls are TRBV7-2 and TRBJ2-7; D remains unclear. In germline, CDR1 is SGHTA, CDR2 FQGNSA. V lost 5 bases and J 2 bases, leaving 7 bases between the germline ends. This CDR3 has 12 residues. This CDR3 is CASSPSAYEQYF. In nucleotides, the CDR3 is TGTGCCAGCAGCCCCTCAGCCTACGAGCAGTACTTC.

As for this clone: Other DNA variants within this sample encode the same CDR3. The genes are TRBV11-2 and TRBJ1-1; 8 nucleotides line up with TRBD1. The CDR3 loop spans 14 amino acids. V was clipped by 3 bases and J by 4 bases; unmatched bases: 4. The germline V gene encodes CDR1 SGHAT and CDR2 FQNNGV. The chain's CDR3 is CASSLDRESTEAFF. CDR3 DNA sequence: TGTGCCAGCAGCTTGGACAGGGAAAGCACTGAAGCTTTCTTT.

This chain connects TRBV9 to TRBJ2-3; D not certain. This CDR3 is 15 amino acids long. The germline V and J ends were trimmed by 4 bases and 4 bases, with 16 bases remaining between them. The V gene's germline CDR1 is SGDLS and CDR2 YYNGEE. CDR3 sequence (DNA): TGTGCCAGCAGCCTTGGACCCCTTATTTCAGATACGCAGTATTTT. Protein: CASSLGPLISDTQYF.

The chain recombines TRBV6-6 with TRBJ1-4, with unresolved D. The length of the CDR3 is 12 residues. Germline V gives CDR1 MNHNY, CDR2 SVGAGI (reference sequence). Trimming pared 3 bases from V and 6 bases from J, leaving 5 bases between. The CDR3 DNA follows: TGTGCCAGCAGTTATCTCGATGAAAAACTGTTTTTT. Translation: CASSYLDEKLFF.

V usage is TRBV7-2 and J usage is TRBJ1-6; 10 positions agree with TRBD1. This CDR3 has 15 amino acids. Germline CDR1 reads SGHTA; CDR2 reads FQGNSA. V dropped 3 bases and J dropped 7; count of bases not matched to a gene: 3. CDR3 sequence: CASSLAGQGNSPLHF. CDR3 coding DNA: TGTGCCAGCAGCTTGGCGGGACAGGGGAATTCACCCCTCCACTTT.

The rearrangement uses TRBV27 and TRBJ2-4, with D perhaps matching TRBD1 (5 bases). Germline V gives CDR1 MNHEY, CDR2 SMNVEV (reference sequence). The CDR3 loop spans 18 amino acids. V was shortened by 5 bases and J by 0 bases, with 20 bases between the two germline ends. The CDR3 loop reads CASSPTFETALAKNIQYF. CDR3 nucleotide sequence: TGTGCCAGCAGTCCGACCTTCGAGACAGCTCTAGCCAAAAACATTCAGTACTTC.

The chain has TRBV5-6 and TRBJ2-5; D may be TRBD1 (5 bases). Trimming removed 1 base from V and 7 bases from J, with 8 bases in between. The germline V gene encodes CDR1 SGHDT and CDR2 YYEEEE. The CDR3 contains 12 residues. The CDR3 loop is CASSLPQGTQYF. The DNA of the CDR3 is TGTGCCAGCAGCTTGCCCCAGGGGACCCAGTACTTC.

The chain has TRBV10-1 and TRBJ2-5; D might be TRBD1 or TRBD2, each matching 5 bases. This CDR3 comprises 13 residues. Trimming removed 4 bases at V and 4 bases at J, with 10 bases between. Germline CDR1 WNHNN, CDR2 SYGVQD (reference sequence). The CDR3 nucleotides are TGCGCCAGCAGTGGCGGTGGGGGAGAGACCCAGTACTTC. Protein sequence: CASSGGGGETQYF.

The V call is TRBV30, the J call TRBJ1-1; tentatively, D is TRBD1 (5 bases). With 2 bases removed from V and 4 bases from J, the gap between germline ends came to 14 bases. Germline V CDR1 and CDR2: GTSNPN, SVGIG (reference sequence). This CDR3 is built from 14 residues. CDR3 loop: CAWSLGLGVTEAFF. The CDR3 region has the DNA TGTGCCTGGAGTCTGGGCCTAGGGGTCACTGAAGCTTTCTTT.

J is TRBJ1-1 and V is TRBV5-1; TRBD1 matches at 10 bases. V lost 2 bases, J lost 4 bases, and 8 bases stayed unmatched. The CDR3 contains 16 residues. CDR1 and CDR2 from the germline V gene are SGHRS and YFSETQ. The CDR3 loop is CASSLLGTGVFTEAFF. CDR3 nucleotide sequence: TGCGCCAGCAGCTTATTAGGGACAGGGGTTTTCACTGAAGCTTTCTTT.

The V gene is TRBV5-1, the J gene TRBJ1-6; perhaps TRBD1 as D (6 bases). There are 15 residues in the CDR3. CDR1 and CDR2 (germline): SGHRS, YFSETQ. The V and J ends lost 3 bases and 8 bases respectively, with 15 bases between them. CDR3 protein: CASSSLGGTDSPLHF. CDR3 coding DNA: TGCGCCAGCAGCTCCCTCGGGGGCACGGATTCACCCCTCCACTTT.

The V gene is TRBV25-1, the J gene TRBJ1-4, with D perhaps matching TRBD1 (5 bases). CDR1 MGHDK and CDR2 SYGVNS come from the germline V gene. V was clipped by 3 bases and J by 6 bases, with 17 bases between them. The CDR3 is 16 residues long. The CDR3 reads CASSDRHRQGDEKLFF. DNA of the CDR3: TGTGCCAGCAGTGATCGCCACCGCCAGGGCGATGAAAAACTGTTTTTT.

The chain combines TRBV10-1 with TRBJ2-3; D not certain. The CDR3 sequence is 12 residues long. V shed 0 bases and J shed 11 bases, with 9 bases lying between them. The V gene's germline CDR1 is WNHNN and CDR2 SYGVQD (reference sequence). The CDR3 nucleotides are TGCGCCAGCAGTGAGTCGGAAAGCAAGCAGTATTTT. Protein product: CASSESESKQYF.